Below are 7 T cell receptor beta chains sequenced from a single sample in a study of shared clonotypes between healthy human individuals. This table comes from immunoSEQ multiplex PCR, and its TCRdb copy is limited to in-frame clones, with some not included. The profile shows about 2.4 million clones, over 85% of them singletons. The sample was naive CD4+ T cells from PBMCs. Subset of the sample: CD45RA+ positively selected. The receptors originated from a man aged 18 to 29 in good health. Some clones in this sample may be carry-over from other donors' samples.

The chain links TRBV4-1 to TRBJ1-2, with TRBD1 identical over 9 bases. The J segment lost 4 bases and the V segment lost 4 bases, leaving 7 bases of the junction unmatched. The CDR3 loop spans 15 amino acids. The V gene's germline CDR1 is MGHRA and CDR2 YSYEKL. CDR3 coding DNA: TGCGCCAGCAGCCCAGACAGGGGGAAAATCTATGGCTACACCTTC. As protein: CASSPDRGKIYGYTF.

The rearrangement uses TRBV15 and TRBJ1-5; 9 bases fit TRBD1. Germline trimming cut 5 bases from V and 4 bases from J; bases unmatched to any gene: 6. CDR3 length: 15 amino acids. The germline CDR1 and CDR2 sequences are LNHNV and YYDKDF (reference sequence). Here the CDR3 reads CATSAGTGQNQPQHF. The DNA of the CDR3 is TGTGCCACCAGCGCGGGGACAGGGCAAAATCAGCCCCAGCATTTT.

This chain joins TRBV28 and TRBJ1-1, with D maybe TRBD1 (6 bases). Per germline, CDR1 MDHEN and CDR2 SYDVKM. The ends were cut back, 3 bases at V and 5 bases at J, with 25 bases in the middle. The CDR3 has 18 amino acids. CDR3 sequence reads: CASSFRPTGSFLSTEAFF. For the CDR3, the DNA is TGTGCCAGCAGTTTCCGACCGACAGGATCTTTTTTATCGACTGAAGCTTTCTTT. The whole variable domain, filled in from reference TRBV28 and TRBJ1-1, reads DVKVTQSSRYLVKRTGEKVFLECVQDMDHENMFWYRQDPGLGLRLIYFSYDVKMKEKGDIPEGYSVSREKKERFSLILESASTNQTSMYLCASSFRPTGSFLSTEAFFGQGTRLTVV.

V gene TRBV2 combines with J gene TRBJ1-6; D not resolved. From germline, CDR1 is SNHLY and CDR2 FYNNEI. The CDR3 length is 12 residues. Trimming left V 6 bases short and J 10 bases short, with 10 bases between. The CDR3 DNA follows: TGTGCCAGCAGACACACGGAATCACCCCTCCACTTT. This encodes CASRHTESPLHF.

The chain carries TRBV4-2 and TRBJ2-7, with 7 positions matching TRBD1. Per the germline V gene, CDR1 is LGHNA and CDR2 is YNFKEQ. The junction had 11 bases not matched to a gene; V was cut back by 0 bases and J by 3 bases. The CDR3 is 17 amino acids. CDR3 DNA sequence: TGTGCCAGCAGCCAAGATCTCTCAGGGGGACCTCACTACGAGCAGTACTTC. It translates to CASSQDLSGGPHYEQYF.

This clone was detected once. The chain couples TRBV5-1 to TRBJ1-1, with D perhaps matching TRBD1 (5 bases). The CDR3 has 16 amino acids. Germline CDR1 and CDR2: SGHRS and YFSETQ. Trimming stripped 4 bases from V and 0 bases from J, with 16 bases between. The CDR3 DNA reads as TGCGCCAGCAGCACCGGACGGACACTCATGAACACTGAAGCTTTCTTT. Residues: CASSTGRTLMNTEAFF.

The chain has TRBV28 and TRBJ2-4; 12 bases align to TRBD2. In germline, CDR1 is MDHEN, CDR2 SYDVKM. The J segment lost 0 bases and the V segment lost 5 bases, leaving 14 bases of the junction unmatched. The length of the CDR3 is 20 residues. CDR3 sequence reads: CASSRGLTSGRDLAKNIQYF. CDR3 nucleotide sequence: TGTGCCAGCAGTCGGGGATTGACTAGCGGGAGAGATCTAGCCAAAAACATTCAGTACTTC.